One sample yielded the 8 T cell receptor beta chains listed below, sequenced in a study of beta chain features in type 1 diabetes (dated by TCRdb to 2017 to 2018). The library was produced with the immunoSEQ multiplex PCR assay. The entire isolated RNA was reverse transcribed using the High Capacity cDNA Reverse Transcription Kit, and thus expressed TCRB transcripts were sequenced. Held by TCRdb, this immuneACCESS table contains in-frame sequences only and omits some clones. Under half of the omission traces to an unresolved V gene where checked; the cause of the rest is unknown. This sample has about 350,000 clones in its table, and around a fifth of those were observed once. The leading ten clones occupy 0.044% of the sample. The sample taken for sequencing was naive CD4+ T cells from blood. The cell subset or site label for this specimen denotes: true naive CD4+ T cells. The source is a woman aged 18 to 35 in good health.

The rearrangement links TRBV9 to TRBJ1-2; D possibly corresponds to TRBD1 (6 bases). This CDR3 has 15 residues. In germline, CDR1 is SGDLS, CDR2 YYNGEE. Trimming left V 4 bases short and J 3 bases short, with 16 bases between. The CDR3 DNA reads TGTGCCAGCAGCTTTCGACAGGCCTCAGACTATGGCTACACCTTC. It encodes CASSFRQASDYGYTF.

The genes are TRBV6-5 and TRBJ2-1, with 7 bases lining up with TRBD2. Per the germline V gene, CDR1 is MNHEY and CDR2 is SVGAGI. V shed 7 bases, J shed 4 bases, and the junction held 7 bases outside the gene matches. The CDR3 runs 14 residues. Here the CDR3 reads CASIGGTRYNEQFF. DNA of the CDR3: TGTGCCAGCATCGGGGGGACGCGGTACAATGAGCAGTTCTTC.

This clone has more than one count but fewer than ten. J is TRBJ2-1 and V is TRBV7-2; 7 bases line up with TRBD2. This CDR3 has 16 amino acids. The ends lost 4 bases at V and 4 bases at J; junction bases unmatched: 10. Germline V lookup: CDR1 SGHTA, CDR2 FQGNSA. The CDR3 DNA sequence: TGTGCCAGCAGCTCACACCGGGACTACCGATACAATGAGCAGTTCTTC. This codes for CASSSHRDYRYNEQFF.

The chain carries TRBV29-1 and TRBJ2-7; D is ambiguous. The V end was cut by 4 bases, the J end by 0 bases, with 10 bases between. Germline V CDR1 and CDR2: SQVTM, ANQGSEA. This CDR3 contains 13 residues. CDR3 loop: CSVVPGLSYEQYF. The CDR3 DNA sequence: TGCAGCGTTGTCCCCGGTCTCTCCTACGAGCAGTACTTC.

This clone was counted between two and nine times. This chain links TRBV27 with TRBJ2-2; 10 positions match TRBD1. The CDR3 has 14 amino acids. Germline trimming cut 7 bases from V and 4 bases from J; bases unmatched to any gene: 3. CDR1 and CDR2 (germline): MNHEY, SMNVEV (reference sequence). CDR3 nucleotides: TGTGCCAGCACGCGGACAGGGGGCACCGGGGAGCTGTTTTTT. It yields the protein CASTRTGGTGELFF.

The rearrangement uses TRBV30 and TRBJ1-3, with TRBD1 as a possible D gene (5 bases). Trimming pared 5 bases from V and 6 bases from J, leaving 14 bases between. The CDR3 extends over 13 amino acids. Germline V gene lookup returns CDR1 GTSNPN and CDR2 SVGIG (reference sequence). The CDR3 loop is CAWVPRATNTIYF. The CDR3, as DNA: TGTGCCTGGGTTCCCAGGGCCACAAACACCATATATTTT. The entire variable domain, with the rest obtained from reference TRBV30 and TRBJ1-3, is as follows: SQTIHQWPATLVQPVGSPLSLECTVEGTSNPNLYWYRQAAGRGLQLLFYSVGIGQISSEVPQNLSASRPQDRQFILSSKKLLLSDSGFYLCAWVPRATNTIYFGEGSWLTVV.

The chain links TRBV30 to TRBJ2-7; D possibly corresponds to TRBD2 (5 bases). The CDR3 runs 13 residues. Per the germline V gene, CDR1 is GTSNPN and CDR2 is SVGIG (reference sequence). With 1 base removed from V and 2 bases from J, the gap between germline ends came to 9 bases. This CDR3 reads CAWSADGAYEQYF. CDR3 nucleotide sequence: TGTGCCTGGAGTGCAGACGGGGCCTACGAGCAGTACTTC.

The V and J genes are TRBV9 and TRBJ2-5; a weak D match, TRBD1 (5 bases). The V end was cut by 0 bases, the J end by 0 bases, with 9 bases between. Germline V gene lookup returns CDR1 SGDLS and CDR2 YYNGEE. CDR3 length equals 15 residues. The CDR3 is CASSVGTRYQETQYF. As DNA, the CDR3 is TGTGCCAGCAGCGTAGGGACACGATACCAAGAGACCCAGTACTTC.